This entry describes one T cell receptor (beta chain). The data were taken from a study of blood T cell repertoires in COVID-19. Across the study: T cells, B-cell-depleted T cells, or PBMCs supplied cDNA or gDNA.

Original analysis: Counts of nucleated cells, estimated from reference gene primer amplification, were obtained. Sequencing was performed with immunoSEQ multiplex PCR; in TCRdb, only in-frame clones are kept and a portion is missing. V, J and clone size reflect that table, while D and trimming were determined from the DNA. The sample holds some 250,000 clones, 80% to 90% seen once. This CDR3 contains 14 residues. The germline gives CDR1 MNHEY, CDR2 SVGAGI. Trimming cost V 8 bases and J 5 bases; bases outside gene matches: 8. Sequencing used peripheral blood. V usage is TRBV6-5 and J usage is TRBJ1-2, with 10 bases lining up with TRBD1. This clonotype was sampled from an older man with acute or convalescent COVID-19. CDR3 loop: CASGGTGAEYGYTF. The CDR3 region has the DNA TGTGCCAGCGGGGGGACAGGGGCGGAATATGGCTACACCTTC.